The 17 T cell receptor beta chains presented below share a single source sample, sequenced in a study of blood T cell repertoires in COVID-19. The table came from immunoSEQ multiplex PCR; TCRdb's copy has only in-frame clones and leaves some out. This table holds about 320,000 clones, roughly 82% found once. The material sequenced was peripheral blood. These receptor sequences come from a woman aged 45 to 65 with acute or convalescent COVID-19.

The CDR3 loop is CASTPGTGTYEQYF. In DNA form, the CDR3 reads TGTGCCAGCACTCCCGGGACAGGGACCTACGAGCAGTACTTC. V and J are TRBV6-6 and TRBJ2-7; 9 bases match TRBD1. The CDR3 is 14 amino acids. The J segment lost 2 bases and the V segment lost 7 bases, leaving 6 bases of the junction unmatched. Germline V gene sequence: CDR1 MNHNY, CDR2 SVGAGI (reference sequence).

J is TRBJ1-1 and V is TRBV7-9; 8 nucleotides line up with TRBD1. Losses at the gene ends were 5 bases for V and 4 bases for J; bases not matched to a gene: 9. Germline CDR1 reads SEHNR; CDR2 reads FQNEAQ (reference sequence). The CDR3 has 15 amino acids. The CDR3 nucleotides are TGTGCCAGCAGCATCCAGGGGGCGATGGGCACTGAAGCTTTCTTT. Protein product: CASSIQGAMGTEAFF.

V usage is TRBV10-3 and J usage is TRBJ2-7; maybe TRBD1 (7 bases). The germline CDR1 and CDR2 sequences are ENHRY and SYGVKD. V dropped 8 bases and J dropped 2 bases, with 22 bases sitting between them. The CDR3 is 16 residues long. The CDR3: CAIAARDRDATYEQYF. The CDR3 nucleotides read TGTGCCATCGCAGCGCGGGACAGAGACGCAACCTACGAGCAGTACTTC.

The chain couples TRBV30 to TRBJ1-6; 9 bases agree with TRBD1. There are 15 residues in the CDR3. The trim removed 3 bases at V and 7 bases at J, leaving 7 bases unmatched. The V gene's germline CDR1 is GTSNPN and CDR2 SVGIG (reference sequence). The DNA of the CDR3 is TGTGCCTGGAGCGGGGACAGGGCGTGGAATTCACCCCTCCACTTT. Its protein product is CAWSGDRAWNSPLHF.

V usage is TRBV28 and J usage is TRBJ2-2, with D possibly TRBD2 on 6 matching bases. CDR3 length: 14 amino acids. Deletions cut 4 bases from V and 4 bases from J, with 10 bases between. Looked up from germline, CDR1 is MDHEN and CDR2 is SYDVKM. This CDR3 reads CASSWGRTTGELFF. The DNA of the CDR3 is TGTGCCAGCAGTTGGGGGAGGACCACCGGGGAGCTGTTTTTT.

For the CDR3, the DNA is TGTGCCAGCAGCTTAAGGGGGCGGTCCGGACCTAACTATGGCTACACCTTC. Translation: CASSLRGRSGPNYGYTF. This chain uses TRBV7-3 with TRBJ1-2, with a possible D match to TRBD1 (6 bases). Germline CDR1 is SGHTA and CDR2 is FQGTGA. This CDR3 contains 17 residues. V gave up 1 base and J gave up 0 bases, with 15 bases separating them.

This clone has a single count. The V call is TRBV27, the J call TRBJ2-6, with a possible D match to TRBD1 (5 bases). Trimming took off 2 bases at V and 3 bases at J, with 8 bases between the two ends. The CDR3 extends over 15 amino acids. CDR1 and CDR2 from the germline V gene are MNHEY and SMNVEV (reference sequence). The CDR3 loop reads CASSLRGGGANVLTF. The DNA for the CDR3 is TGTGCCAGCAGTTTAAGGGGCGGTGGGGCCAACGTCCTGACTTTC.

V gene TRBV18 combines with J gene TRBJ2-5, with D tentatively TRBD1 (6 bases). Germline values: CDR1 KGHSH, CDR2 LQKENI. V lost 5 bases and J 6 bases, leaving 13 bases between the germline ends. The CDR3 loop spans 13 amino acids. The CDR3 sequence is CASSTGTLQTQYF. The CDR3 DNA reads TGTGCCAGCTCAACCGGGACACTACAGACCCAGTACTTC.

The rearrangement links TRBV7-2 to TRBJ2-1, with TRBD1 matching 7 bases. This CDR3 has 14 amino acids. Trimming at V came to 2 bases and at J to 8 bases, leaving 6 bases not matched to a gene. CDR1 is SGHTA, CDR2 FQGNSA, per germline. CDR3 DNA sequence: TGTGCCAGCAGCTTAAGGTTAGGGGGCGATGAGCAGTTCTTC. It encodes CASSLRLGGDEQFF.

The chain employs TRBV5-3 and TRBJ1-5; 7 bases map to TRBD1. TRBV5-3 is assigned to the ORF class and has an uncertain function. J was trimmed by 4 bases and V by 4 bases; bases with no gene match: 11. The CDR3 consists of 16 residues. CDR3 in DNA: TGTGCCAGAAGCATACGGACAGGAAGATTAAATCAGCCCCAGCATTTT. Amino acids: CARSIRTGRLNQPQHF.

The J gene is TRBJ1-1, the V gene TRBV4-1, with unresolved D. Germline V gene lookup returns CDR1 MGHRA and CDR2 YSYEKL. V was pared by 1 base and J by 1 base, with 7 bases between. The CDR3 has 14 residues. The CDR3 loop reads CASSQGPGNTEAFF. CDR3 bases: TGCGCCAGCAGCCAAGGCCCGGGGAACACTGAAGCTTTCTTT.

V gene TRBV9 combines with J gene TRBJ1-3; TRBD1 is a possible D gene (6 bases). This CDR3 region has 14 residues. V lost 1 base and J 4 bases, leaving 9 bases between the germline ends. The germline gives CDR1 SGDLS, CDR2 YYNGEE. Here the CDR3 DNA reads TGTGCCAGCAGCGTACCAGGGACAGGAAACACCATATATTTT. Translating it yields CASSVPGTGNTIYF.

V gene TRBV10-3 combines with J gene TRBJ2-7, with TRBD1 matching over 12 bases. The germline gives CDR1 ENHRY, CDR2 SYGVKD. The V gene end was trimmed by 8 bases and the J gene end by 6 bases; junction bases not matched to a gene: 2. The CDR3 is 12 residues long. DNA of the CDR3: TGTGCCATCCGGGACAGGGGGCGCGAGCAGTACTTC. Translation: CAIRDRGREQYF.

The CDR3 spells CASSVEAWGSRDNYGYTF. The CDR3 DNA follows: TGTGCCAGCAGCGTAGAGGCTTGGGGATCCCGGGATAACTATGGCTACACCTTC. The V call is TRBV9, the J call TRBJ1-2; no clear D gene. CDR1 is SGDLS, CDR2 YYNGEE, per germline. Trimming removed 0 bases at V and 1 base at J, with 19 bases between. The CDR3 has 18 amino acids.

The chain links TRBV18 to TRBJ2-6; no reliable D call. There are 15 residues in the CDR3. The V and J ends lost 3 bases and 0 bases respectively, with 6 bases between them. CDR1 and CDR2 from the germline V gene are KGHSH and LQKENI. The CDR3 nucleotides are TGTGCCAGCTCACCTTCTAGCTCTGGGGCCAACGTCCTGACTTTC. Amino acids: CASSPSSSGANVLTF.

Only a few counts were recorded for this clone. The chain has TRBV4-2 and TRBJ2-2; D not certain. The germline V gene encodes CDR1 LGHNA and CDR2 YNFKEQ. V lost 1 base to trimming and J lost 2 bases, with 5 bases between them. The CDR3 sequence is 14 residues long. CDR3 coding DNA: TGTGCCAGCAGCCAAGTCCCTAACACCGGGGAGCTGTTTTTT. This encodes CASSQVPNTGELFF.

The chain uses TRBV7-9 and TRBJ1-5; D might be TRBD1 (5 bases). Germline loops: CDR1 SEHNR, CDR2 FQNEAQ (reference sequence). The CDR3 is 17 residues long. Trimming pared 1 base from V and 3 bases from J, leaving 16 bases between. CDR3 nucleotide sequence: TGTGCCAGCAGCTTAGGCCCCCCCCGGGGGGTCAATCAGCCCCAGCATTTT. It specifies CASSLGPPRGVNQPQHF.